One sample yielded the 21 T cell receptor beta chains listed below, sequenced in a study of post-analysis software for immune sequencing data. Whole-study findings and limits: Five TRBV segments, including TRBV5-6, TRBV5-1 and TRBV20-1, were more frequent in patients than controls.

Antigens for these TCRs are unknown. The TCR beta cDNA libraries contained unique molecular identifiers. A single record per CDR3 protein comes from TCRdb applying MiXCR to the PCR reads. The repertoire consists of almost 700,000 distinct CDR3 sequences, with more than 50% occurring once and the leading ten covering approximately 11%. The sequenced material came from blood. The source is a girl aged 2 to 10 with multiple sclerosis.

This chain links TRBV28 with TRBJ2-1; 10 bases align to TRBD1. The germline V gene encodes CDR1 MDHEN and CDR2 SYDVKM. Unmatched junction bases numbered 15, after V lost 10 bases and J lost 9 bases. CDR3 size: 15 residues. CDR3 nucleotide sequence: TGTGCCACCCGCCAACCGGGACAGGGGTTTTCTGAGCAGTTCTTC. Amino acids: CATRQPGQGFSEQFF.

The CDR3 DNA sequence: TGTGCCAGCAGTCCGGGACTAGCTTACACAGATACGCAGTATTTT. Protein product: CASSPGLAYTDTQYF. The genes are TRBV6-5 and TRBJ2-3, with TRBD2 matching over 9 bases. Germline V gene data show CDR1 as MNHEY and CDR2 as SVGAGI. Trimming at V came to 5 bases and at J to 2 bases, leaving 5 bases not matched to a gene. The CDR3 consists of 15 residues.

The V gene is TRBV19, the J gene TRBJ1-2; no reliable D call. The germline CDR1 and CDR2 sequences are LNHDA and SQIVND (reference sequence). Trimming removed 4 bases at V and 2 bases at J, with 14 bases between. This CDR3 is 15 amino acids long. As DNA, the CDR3 is TGTGCCAGTAGTACCACGGGAGCCGTAAACTATGGCTACACCTTC. Its translation: CASSTTGAVNYGYTF.

This clonotype came up once. This chain connects TRBV20-1 to TRBJ1-2; D remains unclear. Germline-derived CDR1 and CDR2 are DFQATT and SNEGSKA (reference sequence). V was cut by 3 bases and J by 10 bases, with 18 bases left in between. The CDR3 spans 13 residues. The CDR3, as DNA: TGCAGTGCTAGCCCAAGCCCGGATGGTGTCTACACCTTC. It is translated as CSASPSPDGVYTF.

This clonotype was found a few times. The chain uses TRBV29-1 and TRBJ2-7, with a weak D call TRBD1 (6 bases). Germline CDR1 and CDR2: SQVTM and ANQGSEA. The germline V and J ends were trimmed by 2 bases and 0 bases, with 14 bases remaining between them. The CDR3 sequence is 15 residues long. CDR3 in DNA: TGCAGCGTTGAAATCGGGGACACAAGCTCCTACGAGCAGTACTTC. Amino acids: CSVEIGDTSSYEQYF.

This clonotype was seen a handful of times. The chain couples TRBV29-1 to TRBJ1-4, with D tentatively TRBD1 (5 bases). Germline lookup yields CDR1 SQVTM and CDR2 ANQGSEA. V was trimmed by 4 bases and J by 0 bases, leaving 12 bases between them. CDR3 length: 15 residues. Here the CDR3 DNA reads TGCAGCGTTGCGGGGGATGTTGCAACTAATGAAAAACTGTTTTTT. Its translation is CSVAGDVATNEKLFF.

J is TRBJ1-5 and V is TRBV12-3 or TRBV12-4, with 7 bases aligning to TRBD1. The CDR3 totals 16 residues. V gave up 7 bases and J gave up 2 bases; unmatched junction bases: 11. The CDR3 sequence is CASTRAGGEGNQPQHF. CDR3 nucleotides: TGTGCCAGCACCCGTGCAGGGGGTGAGGGCAATCAGCCCCAGCATTTT.

CDR3 nucleotide sequence: TGTGCCAGCAGGCCTGGAGTGAACACCGGGGAGCTGTTTTTT. Translated: CASRPGVNTGELFF. The genes are TRBV7-9 and TRBJ2-2, with unresolved D. V was clipped by 6 bases and J by 1 base, with 9 bases between them. Germline V CDR1 and CDR2: SEHNR, FQNEAQ (reference sequence). This CDR3 is 14 amino acids long. The variable domain in full, with the rest retrieved from reference TRBV7-9 and TRBJ2-2, is DTGVSQNPRHKITKRGQNVTFRCDPISEHNRLYWYRQTLGQGPEFLTYFQNEAQLEKSRLLSDRFSAERPKGSFSTLEIQRTEQGDSAMYLCASRPGVNTGELFFGEGSRLTVL.

V and J are TRBV5-1 and TRBJ2-5; 7 bases map to TRBD2. The CDR3 has 14 residues. The V and J ends lost 0 bases and 13 bases, in that order; junction bases with no gene match: 12. In germline, CDR1 is SGHRS, CDR2 YFSETQ. The DNA for the CDR3 is TGCGCCAGCAGCTTGGGGCTAGCGGAACAGCTACTGTACTTC. Its protein product is CASSLGLAEQLLYF.

The chain couples TRBV4-3 to TRBJ2-7; no reliable D call. The J call may be faulty, since TRBJ2-5 better matches the DNA end. The CDR3 is made up of 13 amino acids. Germline CDR1 and CDR2: LGHNA and YSLEER. The CDR3 loop reads CASSQVVAETQYF. The CDR3 DNA reads TGCGCCAGCAGCCAAGTAGTCGCGGAGACCCAGTACTTC.

This clonotype was counted only a few times. The rearrangement links TRBV20-1 to TRBJ2-3; a possible D gene is TRBD1 (6 bases). The V end was cut by 4 bases, the J end by 12 bases, with 20 bases between. This CDR3 contains 13 residues. Per the germline V gene, CDR1 is DFQATT and CDR2 is SNEGSKA (reference sequence). CDR3 in amino acids: CSATNRARRFQYF. In DNA form, the CDR3 reads TGCAGTGCTACAAACAGGGCCAGGCGGTTCCAGTATTTT.

This chain uses TRBV7-8 with TRBJ1-2; D is undetermined. The CDR3 has 14 amino acids. From germline, CDR1 is SGHVS and CDR2 FQNEAQ. V lost 0 bases, J lost 8 bases, and 13 bases lay in between. This CDR3 is CASSLAAWGFGYTF. CDR3 coding DNA: TGTGCCAGCAGCTTAGCAGCGTGGGGATTCGGCTACACCTTC.

In regard to this clonotype: A junction boundary mismatches the germline segment, possibly from a read error. CDR3 loop: CAGSRGAAERETQYF. Written as DNA, the CDR3 is TGCGCCGGCAGCCGAGGAGCAGCCGAGCGAGAGACCCAGTACTTC. The chain is built from TRBV5-1 and TRBJ2-5; no reliable D call. CDR3 length: 15 residues. Per germline, CDR1 SGHRS and CDR2 YFSETQ.

This clonotype was seen a few times. The chain has TRBV5-1 and TRBJ1-4; D is unresolved. V dropped 7 bases and J dropped 1 base, with 8 bases sitting between them. Germline CDR1 reads SGHRS; CDR2 reads YFSETQ. This CDR3 comprises 13 residues. CDR3 DNA: TGCGCCAGCTCAATGGGAACTAATGAAAAACTGTTTTTT. Translation: CASSMGTNEKLFF. Variable domain in full (rest from reference TRBV5-1 and TRBJ1-4): KAGVTQTPRYLIKTRGQQVTLSCSPISGHRSVSWYQQTPGQGLQFLFEYFSETQRNKGNFPGRFSGRQFSNSRSEMNVSTLELGDSALYLCASSMGTNEKLFFGSGTQLSVL.

The chain is built from TRBV2 and TRBJ2-7, with D possibly being TRBD2 (5 bases). The J call may be in error: the DNA end matches TRBJ2-5 better. The CDR3 loop spans 15 amino acids. Germline CDR1 reads SNHLY; CDR2 reads FYNNEI. The CDR3: CASTYFGGDGETQYF. The CDR3 DNA sequence: TGTGCCAGCACCTATTTTGGAGGCGATGGAGAGACCCAGTACTTC.

The chain links TRBV3-1 to TRBJ1-2, with 7 bases identical to TRBD1. The CDR3 is 15 residues long. With V trimmed by 4 bases and J by 4 bases, 9 bases remained unmatched. Germline V gene lookup returns CDR1 LGHDT and CDR2 YNNKEL (reference sequence). The CDR3 protein is CASSLRTGSIYGYTF. The CDR3 nucleotides are TGTGCCAGCAGCCTGCGGACAGGCTCTATCTATGGCTACACCTTC.

The chain is built from TRBV6-5 and TRBJ2-4, with 11 bases fitting TRBD1. Germline CDR1 is MNHEY and CDR2 is SVGAGI. The trim removed 0 bases at V and 13 bases at J, leaving 20 bases unmatched. This CDR3 is 19 amino acids long. CDR3 protein: CASSYSWGLGQGEGNEQYF. The CDR3 DNA follows: TGTGCCAGCAGTTACTCGTGGGGATTGGGACAGGGGGAGGGTAATGAGCAGTACTTC.

The chain couples TRBV10-3 to TRBJ1-2, with D perhaps matching TRBD1 (6 bases). The CDR3 contains 19 residues. Trimming stripped 0 bases from V and 2 bases from J, with 22 bases between. Per germline, CDR1 ENHRY and CDR2 SYGVKD. CDR3: CAISESPARRGLSNYGYTF. The CDR3 DNA reads TGTGCCATCAGTGAGTCCCCCGCCCGCAGGGGACTTTCAAACTATGGCTACACCTTC.

This sequence joins TRBV7-3 and TRBJ1-2, with D maybe TRBD1 (6 bases). Looked up from germline, CDR1 is SGHTA and CDR2 is FQGTGA. The CDR3 is 17 residues long. V lost 3 bases and J 2 bases, leaving 19 bases between the germline ends. CDR3 residues: CASSFGSGGAANYGYTF. The DNA for the CDR3 is TGTGCCAGCAGCTTCGGGTCCGGGGGGGCTGCGAACTATGGCTACACCTTC. Supplemented by reference TRBV7-3 and TRBJ1-2, the full variable domain reads GAGVSQTPSNKVTEKGKYVELRCDPISGHTALYWYRQSLGQGPEFLIYFQGTGAADDSGLPNDRFFAVRPEGSVSTLKIQRTERGDSAVYLCASSFGSGGAANYGYTFGSGTRLTVV.

The V gene is TRBV10-3, the J gene TRBJ1-4, with TRBD1 as a possible D gene (5 bases). V was trimmed by 4 bases and J by 3 bases, leaving 18 bases between them. This CDR3 region has 17 residues. CDR1 is ENHRY, CDR2 SYGVKD, per germline. The DNA for the CDR3 is TGTGCCATCAGTGGTATGCCCGTCGGGGGGGCTAATGAAAAACTGTTTTTT. It specifies CAISGMPVGGANEKLFF.

This clonotype was seen a handful of times. The chain is built from TRBV20-1 and TRBJ2-3; D is possibly TRBD1 (6 bases). The CDR3 sequence is 17 residues long. Germline CDR1 is DFQATT and CDR2 is SNEGSKA (reference sequence). V lost 4 bases and J 2 bases, leaving 22 bases between the germline ends. CDR3: CSATSGGQGPTTDTQYF. The CDR3 region has the DNA TGCAGTGCTACCAGCGGCGGGCAGGGGCCAACCACAGATACGCAGTATTTT.